A single sample gave rise to the 18 T cell receptor beta chains below, sequenced in a study of shared clonotypes between healthy human individuals. Clones were read by immunoSEQ multiplex PCR, and TCRdb kept only the in-frame ones, dropping some. The repertoire has 650,000 to 800,000 clones, 55% to 80% of them found once; the top ten carry roughly 1.8%. The specimen was memory CD4+ T cells sorted from blood. Subset denoted: CD45RA-negative fraction. These receptors all come from a young woman in good health.

This rearrangement joins TRBV6-5 to TRBJ1-4; TRBD1 is a possible D gene (5 bases). From germline, CDR1 is MNHEY and CDR2 SVGAGI. The CDR3 runs to 16 residues. Trimming pared 2 bases from V and 0 bases from J, leaving 10 bases between. The CDR3: CASSYAQGATNEKLFF. DNA for the CDR3: TGTGCCAGCAGTTACGCCCAGGGAGCAACTAATGAAAAACTGTTTTTT.

The V gene is TRBV30, the J gene TRBJ2-7, with no clear D. The V and J ends lost 3 bases and 3 bases respectively, with 12 bases between them. Germline V gives CDR1 GTSNPN, CDR2 SVGIG (reference sequence). CDR3 size: 13 residues. In nucleotides, the CDR3 is TGTGCCTGGAGAGCCGCATCGGGCTACGAGCAGTACTTC. As protein: CAWRAASGYEQYF. Combining the CDR3 with reference TRBV30 and TRBJ2-7 gives the whole variable domain SQTIHQWPATLVQPVGSPLSLECTVEGTSNPNLYWYRQAAGRGLQLLFYSVGIGQISSEVPQNLSASRPQDRQFILSSKKLLLSDSGFYLCAWRAASGYEQYFGPGTRLTVT.

CDR3 loop: CASSSAGATDTQYF. In DNA form, the CDR3 reads TGTGCCAGCAGCTCTGCGGGGGCCACAGATACGCAGTATTTT. The chain uses TRBV5-4 and TRBJ2-3; TRBD2 might be the D (7 bases). V lost 3 bases, J lost 2 bases, and 10 bases lay in between. The CDR3 has 14 residues. Germline CDR1 SGHNT, CDR2 YYREEE (reference sequence).

The chain employs TRBV6-1 and TRBJ2-2, with D perhaps assigned TRBD1 or TRBD2 (5 bases each). This CDR3 is 14 amino acids long. The V end lost 4 bases, the J end lost 8 bases, and 14 bases lay between the germline ends. Germline CDR1 reads MNHNS; CDR2 reads SASEGT. CDR3 loop: CASSGIGERGELFF. The CDR3 bases are TGTGCCAGCAGTGGCATAGGGGAGAGGGGGGAGCTGTTTTTT.

The count of this clone is one. The CDR3 sequence is CASRLGSGGTEAFF. CDR3 bases: TGTGCCAGCAGGCTTGGGTCCGGGGGTACTGAAGCTTTCTTT. The J gene is TRBJ1-1, the V gene TRBV11-3, with D possibly matching TRBD1 (5 bases). V was trimmed by 6 bases and J by 5 bases, leaving 16 bases between them. CDR3 length equals 14 residues. Germline CDR1 reads SGHNT; CDR2 reads YENEEA.

The genes are TRBV6-1 and TRBJ1-4; D is undetermined. Germline CDR1 is MNHNS and CDR2 is SASEGT. V was cut by 1 base and J by 5 bases, with 14 bases left in between. This CDR3 contains 16 residues. CDR3: CASSEVPTQHNEKLFF. DNA of the CDR3: TGTGCCAGCAGTGAAGTCCCGACGCAACACAATGAAAAACTGTTTTTT.

V is TRBV5-1 and J is TRBJ2-2; TRBD2 matches at 10 bases. Germline loops: CDR1 SGHRS, CDR2 YFSETQ. After removal of 4 bases from V and 5 bases from J, the junction contained 2 bases not matched to a gene. CDR3 length: 14 residues. The CDR3 sequence is CASSLLAGTGELFF. CDR3 DNA: TGCGCCAGCAGCCTACTAGCGGGAACCGGGGAGCTGTTTTTT. Looking up the rest from reference TRBV5-1 and TRBJ2-2 gives the full variable domain: KAGVTQTPRYLIKTRGQQVTLSCSPISGHRSVSWYQQTPGQGLQFLFEYFSETQRNKGNFPGRFSGRQFSNSRSEMNVSTLELGDSALYLCASSLLAGTGELFFGEGSRLTVL.

This chain joins TRBV19 and TRBJ2-5; 7 nucleotides align to TRBD2. The V gene end was trimmed by 0 bases and the J gene end by 3 bases; junction bases not matched to a gene: 7. Germline values: CDR1 LNHDA, CDR2 SQIVND (reference sequence). The CDR3 is 16 residues long. The CDR3 bases are TGTGCCAGTAGTATAGATCCTAGCGGCCCTAAAGAGACCCAGTACTTC. Its translation: CASSIDPSGPKETQYF.

The CDR3 bases are TGTGCCAGCAGTGAACCTGTAGCGGGAGCAAATAATGAGCAGTTCTTC. It codes for CASSEPVAGANNEQFF. This chain joins TRBV25-1 and TRBJ2-1; 9 bases fit TRBD2. This CDR3 has 16 amino acids. Germline trimming cut 2 bases from V and 7 bases from J; bases unmatched to any gene: 9. The germline CDR1 and CDR2 sequences are MGHDK and SYGVNS.

The chain links TRBV5-1 to TRBJ2-3; D remains ambiguous. CDR1 is SGHRS and CDR2 is YFSETQ in the germline V gene. V lost 6 bases to trimming and J lost 8 bases, with 10 bases between them. CDR3 length: 11 residues. CDR3 sequence reads: CASNWAGTQYF. The CDR3 DNA follows: TGCGCCAGCAATTGGGCTGGTACGCAGTATTTT. Full variable domain (missing parts from reference TRBV5-1 and TRBJ2-3): KAGVTQTPRYLIKTRGQQVTLSCSPISGHRSVSWYQQTPGQGLQFLFEYFSETQRNKGNFPGRFSGRQFSNSRSEMNVSTLELGDSALYLCASNWAGTQYFGPGTRLTVL.

This CDR3 is CASKYDSRNQETQYF. The CDR3 coding sequence is TGTGCCAGTAAATATGACAGCAGAAACCAAGAGACCCAGTACTTC. The chain carries TRBV19 and TRBJ2-5, with D perhaps matching TRBD1 (5 bases). Germline V gives CDR1 LNHDA, CDR2 SQIVND (reference sequence). Trimming removed 7 bases at V and 0 bases at J, with 15 bases between. The CDR3 is made up of 15 amino acids.

The genes are TRBV28 and TRBJ2-7; D unresolved. Germline V lookup: CDR1 MDHEN, CDR2 SYDVKM. Trimming took 3 bases from V and 0 from J, leaving 21 bases between them. The CDR3 spans 18 residues. The CDR3 spells CASSFQRYGGVFSYEQYF. DNA for the CDR3: TGTGCCAGCAGTTTCCAACGTTACGGTGGGGTCTTCTCCTACGAGCAGTACTTC.

The genes are TRBV14 and TRBJ2-7; D is possibly TRBD2 (6 bases). This CDR3 is 15 amino acids long. V gave up 4 bases and J gave up 6 bases, with 19 bases separating them. Per germline, CDR1 SGHDN and CDR2 FVKESK. In DNA, the CDR3 is TGTGCCAGCAGCCGCTCCGGGAGTTCGGTTACCGAGCAGTACTTC. Translating gives CASSRSGSSVTEQYF.

This clone was detected only once. The chain combines TRBV27 with TRBJ2-1, with D uncertain. V dropped 1 base and J dropped 6 bases, with 7 bases sitting between them. From germline, CDR1 is MNHEY and CDR2 SMNVEV (reference sequence). CDR3 size: 13 residues. The CDR3 loop is CASSLFSGNEQFF. CDR3 nucleotides: TGTGCCAGCAGTTTATTTTCGGGCAATGAGCAGTTCTTC.

The chain employs TRBV7-3 and TRBJ2-3, with 8 nucleotides matching TRBD1. Trimming at V came to 1 base and at J to 6 bases, leaving 6 bases not matched to a gene. Germline-derived CDR1 and CDR2 are SGHTA and FQGTGA. The length of the CDR3 is 15 residues. This chain's CDR3 is CASSLMGQALDTQYF. For the CDR3, the DNA is TGTGCCAGCAGCTTAATGGGACAGGCCCTTGATACGCAGTATTTT.

The table lists this clone with a few counts. V gene TRBV1 combines with J gene TRBJ2-7; TRBD1, as called in the table, went unchecked against the DNA. TRBV1 is recorded as a pseudogene. The CDR3 spans 15 residues. This CDR3 reads CTGPFNRDSTYEQYF. In nucleotides, the CDR3 is TGCACCGGACCATTCAACCGGGACAGCACCTACGAGCAGTACTTC.

In this sample, this clone turned up a few times. The chain couples TRBV25-1 to TRBJ2-2; possible D gene TRBD2, 5 bases. Germline V gene lookup returns CDR1 MGHDK and CDR2 SYGVNS. Trimming removed 2 bases from V and 5 bases from J, with 12 bases in between. The CDR3 sequence is 15 residues long. CDR3 sequence: CASSEGGGETGELFF. The CDR3 nucleotides are TGTGCCAGCAGTGAAGGAGGCGGAGAAACCGGGGAGCTGTTTTTT.

This clone was seen many times. This chain joins TRBV10-1 and TRBJ2-1, with 7 nucleotides matching TRBD2. CDR1 is WNHNN and CDR2 is SYGVQD in the germline V gene (reference sequence). Trimming cost V 3 bases and J 4 bases; bases outside gene matches: 6. CDR3 length equals 15 residues. The CDR3 sequence is CASSDASSGYNEQFF. The CDR3 region has the DNA TGCGCCAGCAGTGATGCGTCTAGCGGTTACAATGAGCAGTTCTTC.